This TCR beta chain was identified during a study of blood T cell repertoires in COVID-19. Background on the study: Samples of COVID-19 (acute and convalescent) were obtained from the United States, Italy and Spain. PBMCs, B-cell-depleted T cells, or T cells provided the cDNA or gDNA that made up the material.

Germline V gene lookup returns CDR1 KGHDR and CDR2 SFDVKD. After removal of 4 bases from V and 6 bases from J, the junction contained 4 bases not matched to a gene. This CDR3 has 14 amino acids. The Seattle patients, enrolled during active infection, were followed longitudinally. Per the original data handling: Amplifying reference gene primers gave estimates of nucleated cell counts. The method was immunoSEQ multiplex PCR; TCRdb's version includes in-frame clones alone and lacks a portion of them. The V and J calls and clone size are taken from that table; D and trimming were inferred from the DNA. The table records some 350,000 clones, roughly 90% of them present only once.

The V call is TRBV24-1, the J call TRBJ1-2, with 10 nucleotides matching TRBD1. The specimen sequenced was peripheral blood. The origin of this receptor is a woman aged 70-85 years with COVID-19, enrolled during active disease. This chain's CDR3 is CATSDRGTGDGYTF. For the CDR3, the DNA is TGTGCCACCAGTGACCGCGGGACAGGGGATGGCTACACCTTC.